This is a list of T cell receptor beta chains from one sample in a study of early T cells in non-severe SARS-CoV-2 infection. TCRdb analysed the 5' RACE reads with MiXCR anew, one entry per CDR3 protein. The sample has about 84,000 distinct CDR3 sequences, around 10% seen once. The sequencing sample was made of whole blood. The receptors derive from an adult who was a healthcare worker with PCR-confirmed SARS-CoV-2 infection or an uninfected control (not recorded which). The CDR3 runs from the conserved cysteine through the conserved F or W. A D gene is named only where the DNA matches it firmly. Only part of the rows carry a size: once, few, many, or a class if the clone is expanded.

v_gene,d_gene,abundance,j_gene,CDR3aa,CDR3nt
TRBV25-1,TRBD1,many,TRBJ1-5,CASSTGGRNQPQHF,TGTGCCAGCAGTACAGGGGGCCGCAATCAGCCCCAGCATTTT
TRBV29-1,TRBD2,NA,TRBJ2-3,CSVEWLAESTDTQYF,TGCAGCGTTGAATGGCTAGCGGAGAGCACAGATACGCAGTATTTT
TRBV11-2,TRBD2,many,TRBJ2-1,CASSSAPLWGGFF,TGTGCCAGCAGCTCCGCCCCCCTATGGGGGGGGTTCTTC
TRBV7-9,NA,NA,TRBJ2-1,CASGRSSYNEQFF,TGTGCCAGCGGGAGGAGCTCCTACAATGAGCAGTTCTTC
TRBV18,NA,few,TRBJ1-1,CASSPREGGTEAFF,TGTGCCAGCTCACCGAGGGAAGGGGGCACTGAAGCTTTCTTT
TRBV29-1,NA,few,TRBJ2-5,CSVEESQGKTQYF,TGCAGCGTTGAAGAGAGTCAGGGAAAGACCCAGTACTTC
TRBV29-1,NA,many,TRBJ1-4,CSAAKTGGNEKLFF,TGCAGCGCCGCTAAGACAGGAGGAAATGAAAAACTGTTTTTT
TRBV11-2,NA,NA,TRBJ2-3,CASRPNTDTQYF,TGTGCCAGCAGACCAAACACAGATACGCAGTATTTT
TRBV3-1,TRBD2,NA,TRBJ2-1,CASSPGLAKFSYNEQFF,TGTGCCAGCAGCCCGGGACTAGCGAAATTTTCCTACAATGAGCAGTTCTTC
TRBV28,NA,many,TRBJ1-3,CASSSFQPGNTIYF,TGTGCCAGCAGTTCCTTCCAGCCTGGAAACACCATATATTTT
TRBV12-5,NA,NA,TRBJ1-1,CASGLDRWPQKNTEAFF,TGTGCTAGTGGTTTGGATCGGTGGCCTCAAAAGAACACTGAAGCTTTCTTT
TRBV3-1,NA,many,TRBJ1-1,CASSRSGGNTEAFF,TGTGCCAGCAGCCGGTCTGGAGGGAACACTGAAGCTTTCTTT
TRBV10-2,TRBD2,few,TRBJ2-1,CASSEPSNRLAEFNEQFF,TGCGCCAGCAGTGAGCCTTCCAACAGGCTAGCGGAGTTTAATGAGCAGTTCTTC
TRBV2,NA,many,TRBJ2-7,CASTRQGYEQYF,TGTGCCAGCACGAGGCAGGGCTACGAGCAGTACTTC
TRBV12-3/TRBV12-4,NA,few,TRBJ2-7,CASTLGLASYEQYF,TGTGCCAGCACCCTGGGACTGGCCTCCTACGAGCAGTACTTC
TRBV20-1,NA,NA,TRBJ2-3,CSAARTGRDTQYF,TGCAGTGCTGCCAGGACTGGTAGAGATACGCAGTATTTT
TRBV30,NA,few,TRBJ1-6,CAWKDTLNSPLHF,TGTGCCTGGAAGGACACTTTAAATTCACCCCTCCACTTT
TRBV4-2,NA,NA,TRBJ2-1,CASSQEGGGVIYKEQFF,TGTGCCAGCAGCCAAGAAGGGGGAGGGGTCATCTACAAAGAGCAGTTCTTC
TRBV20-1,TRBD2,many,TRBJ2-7,CSARDATSGAYEQYF,TGCAGTGCTAGAGACGCGACTAGCGGGGCCTACGAGCAGTACTTC
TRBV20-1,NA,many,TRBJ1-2,CSASLPQRGYGYTF,TGCAGTGCCTCCCTCCCACAGAGGGGATATGGCTACACCTTC
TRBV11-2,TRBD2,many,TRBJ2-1,CASSSRTSGNEQFF,TGTGCCAGCAGCTCCCGGACTAGCGGCAATGAGCAGTTCTTC
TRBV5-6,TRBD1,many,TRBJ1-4,CASSPAGTGGLKLFF,TGTGCCAGCAGCCCGGCTGGGACAGGGGGGTTAAAACTGTTTTTT
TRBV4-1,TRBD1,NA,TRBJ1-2,CASSAGQGGYGYTF,TGCGCCAGCAGCGCGGGACAGGGGGGTTATGGCTACACCTTC
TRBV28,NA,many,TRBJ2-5,CASSLSRGATQYF,TGTGCCAGCAGTTTAAGTCGGGGGGCAACCCAGTACTTC
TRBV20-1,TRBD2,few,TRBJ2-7,CSARDPSGRNYHEQYF,TGCAGTGCTAGAGACCCTAGCGGGAGGAACTACCACGAGCAGTACTTC
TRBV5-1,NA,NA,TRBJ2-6,CASSWDRANVLTF,TGCGCCAGCAGCTGGGACAGGGCCAACGTCCTGACTTTC